What follows are 4 T cell receptor beta chains derived from one specimen sequenced in a study of shared clonotypes between healthy human individuals. Assay used: immunoSEQ multiplex PCR; TCRdb lists only in-frame clones, some missing. The sample yields around 1.1 million clones, around three quarters seen once. The source material was memory CD4+ T cells from PBMCs. Specified subset: CD45RA-negative fraction. All receptors derive from a man aged 18 to 30 in good health. Some clones in this sample may be carry-over from other donors' samples.

The rearrangement uses TRBV7-7 and TRBJ2-1, with 10 bases fitting TRBD2. The germline V gene encodes CDR1 SSHAT and CDR2 FNYEAQ (reference sequence). The CDR3 covers 15 residues. Trimming cost V 1 base and J 5 bases; bases outside gene matches: 2. The CDR3 protein is CASSLDSGRHNEQFF. CDR3 DNA sequence: TGTGCCAGCAGCTTAGATAGCGGGAGGCACAATGAGCAGTTCTTC.

The CDR3 DNA reads TGTGCCAGCAGTGACCGGGACAGGGGCCCCCACGAGCAGTACTTC. Amino acids: CASSDRDRGPHEQYF. The J gene is TRBJ2-7, the V gene TRBV2; 10 positions agree with TRBD1. With V trimmed by 3 bases and J by 5 bases, 7 bases remained unmatched. This CDR3 region has 15 residues. Per the germline V gene, CDR1 is SNHLY and CDR2 is FYNNEI.

V gene TRBV29-1 combines with J gene TRBJ2-1; TRBD2 might be the D (6 bases). V shed 7 bases and J shed 12 bases, with 13 bases lying between them. The CDR3 runs to 10 residues. The germline CDR1 and CDR2 sequences are SQVTM and ANQGSEA. CDR3 sequence (DNA): TGCAGCGCCCGACTAGAAGTGCAGTTCTTC. Protein: CSARLEVQFF.

The V call is TRBV28, the J call TRBJ2-1; D not resolved. The CDR3 has 14 amino acids. From germline, CDR1 is MDHEN and CDR2 SYDVKM. V gave up 4 bases and J gave up 4 bases, with 11 bases separating them. This CDR3 is CASSSVPFYNEQFF. Written as DNA, the CDR3 is TGTGCCAGCAGTTCCGTGCCTTTTTACAATGAGCAGTTCTTC.